This T cell receptor beta chain was identified in a study of cytomegalovirus exposure and HLA in healthy donors. Study-wide findings and caveats: Fewer N-insertions (relative to the 666-donor mean) were reportedly seen in an Asian-associated ancestry cluster in a later analysis. Among the CMV-associated chains, three were confirmed in vitro as specific for CMV antigens.

Comment on this clone: Its matching antigen is unknown.

PCR used 60 Vbeta primers and 13 Jbeta primers. Assay used: immunoSEQ multiplex PCR; TCRdb lists only in-frame clones, some missing. This sample carries about 150,000 clones, around 79% of them seen once, and the ten largest clones take nearly 4%. Germline V gene data show CDR1 as LNHDA and CDR2 as SQIVND (reference sequence). This CDR3 is 15 amino acids long. V lost 5 bases to trimming and J lost 4 bases, with 17 bases between them. The TCR originated in a male donor in good health and CMV-seronegative. The material sequenced was PBMCs. The chain uses TRBV19 and TRBJ1-2; possible D gene TRBD1, 6 bases. Here the CDR3 DNA reads TGTGCCAGTAGTCGGGGGGGACAAGGTGGCTATGGCTACACCTTC. Translated, it gives CASSRGGQGGYGYTF.